One T cell receptor beta chain is described in this entry. This clonotype was seen more than once but under ten times. There is no known antigen for this receptor. Per-nucleotide qualities are absent, and no much larger clonotype sits a single base away. Read against the paper, the sample's treatment or condition label means: allogeneic hematopoietic cell transplantation with graft depleted of TCRalphabeta T cells and CD19 B cells. The children who served as transplant recipients had been given grafts of TCRalphabeta/CD19-depleted allogeneic hematopoietic cells. This specimen belongs to a study of T-cell reconstitution after alpha-beta-depleted transplantation in children (dated by TCRdb to 2016 to 2018). Study-wide context: T-cell immune reconstitution after TCRalphabeta/CD19-depleted allogeneic hematopoietic cell transplantation in children was quantitatively tracked in the study by means of TCR repertoire profiling. Broader findings and caveats from the paper: Over subsequent months, a decline in hyperexpanded clone frequencies was noted, and after one year, T-cell counts and TCRbeta diversity were mostly ascribed to newly produced T cells. The apparently early alphabetaT-cell count recovery about two months after transplant was reportedly dependent on only several hundred rapidly expanded clones derived from non-depleted graft cells. In some patients, high TCRbeta diversity at day 60 was attributed to recipient T cells and intrathymic progenitors that had survived conditioning.

Receptors were amplified or captured by PCR. The sequencer listed for this sample is Illumina HiSeq 2500. TCR library preparation used molecular barcoding, with unique molecular identifiers applied to normalize quantification of the TCRbeta repertoire. In-frame beta chains were kept once TCRdb had trimmed the public reads at Q25 with fastp and called clones with MiXCR. Under each unique CDR3 protein, matching rows form one entry showing the most common genes and DNA. The sample contains about 870,000 distinct CDR3 sequences, 15% to 20% of them found a single time. Just under 5% of the sample goes to the ten largest clones. V sheds 10 bases and J sheds 4 bases, leaving 10 bases between their ends. Reading from cysteine to phenylalanine, the CDR3 counts 11 amino acids. The read is trimmed to its CDR3 DNA, 33 bases read in frame from base 1. Reading the germline V gene gives CDR1 ENHRY and CDR2 SYGVKD.

This sequence was found in a male patient younger than 18 who had a stem cell transplant for acute lymphoblastic leukemia, so the T cells may come from the graft donor. This specimen consisted of PBMCs, mostly from graft donor cells, obtained 360 days after TCRalphabeta/CD19-depleted stem cell transplant. Rearrangement joined TRBV10-3 to TRBJ1-2; no D gene is confidently identified. The nucleotide sequence is TGTGCCACCTCGGCCGGCTATGGCTACACCTTC. Its coded protein is CATSAGYGYTF.